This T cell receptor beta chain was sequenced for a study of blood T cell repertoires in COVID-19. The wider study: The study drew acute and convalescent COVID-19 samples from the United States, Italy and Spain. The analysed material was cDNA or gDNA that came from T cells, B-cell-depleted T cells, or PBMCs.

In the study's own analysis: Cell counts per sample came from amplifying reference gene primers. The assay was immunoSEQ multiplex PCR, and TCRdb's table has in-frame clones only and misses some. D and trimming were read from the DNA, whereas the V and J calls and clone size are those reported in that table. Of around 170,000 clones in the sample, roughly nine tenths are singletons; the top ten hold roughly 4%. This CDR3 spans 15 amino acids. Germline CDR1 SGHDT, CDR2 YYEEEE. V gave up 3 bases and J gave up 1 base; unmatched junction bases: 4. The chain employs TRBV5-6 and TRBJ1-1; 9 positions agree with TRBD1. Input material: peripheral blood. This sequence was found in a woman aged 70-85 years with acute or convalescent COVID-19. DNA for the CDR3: TGTGCCAGCAGCTCACAGGGGGCTGGGAACACTGAAGCTTTCTTT. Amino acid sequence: CASSSQGAGNTEAFF.